This T cell receptor (beta chain) was recovered during a study of a mutant IDH1 vaccine in newly diagnosed glioma. Study summary: Most patients had received both radiotherapy and temozolomide, the prior options being radiotherapy, temozolomide, or both. The week-35 safety follow-up was V12, and the week-47 study end was V13.

To note about this clone: Its target is not known.

Time point meaning: week 35, safety follow-up. One vaccine dose held 300 ug of mutant IDH1 20-mer peptide and came with topical imiquimod. CDR3 length: 14 residues. V trimming: 5 bases; J trimming: 3 bases; junction bases outside the gene matches: 3. Germline CDR1 and CDR2: MNHEY and SVGAGI. Findings of the study overall: Any relationship between pseudoprogression and changes in top peripheral T cell clonotypes seemed absent. Of the patients, 80% to 95% had vaccine-induced immune responses.

TCRdb's copy holds only in-frame clones and misses some; the assay was immunoSEQ multiplex PCR. Here the sample spans roughly 64,000 clones, 74% being singletons. The chain employs TRBV6-5 and TRBJ2-7, with 11 bases identical to TRBD2. The sequence was obtained from a man aged 50 to 60 with glioma. This material consisted of PBMCs, taken from a glioma patient whose treatment included an IDH1 peptide vaccine. The DNA for the CDR3 is TGTGCCAGCAGTGGTAGCGGGGGGGTCTACGAGCAGTACTTC. Its translation is CASSGSGGVYEQYF.